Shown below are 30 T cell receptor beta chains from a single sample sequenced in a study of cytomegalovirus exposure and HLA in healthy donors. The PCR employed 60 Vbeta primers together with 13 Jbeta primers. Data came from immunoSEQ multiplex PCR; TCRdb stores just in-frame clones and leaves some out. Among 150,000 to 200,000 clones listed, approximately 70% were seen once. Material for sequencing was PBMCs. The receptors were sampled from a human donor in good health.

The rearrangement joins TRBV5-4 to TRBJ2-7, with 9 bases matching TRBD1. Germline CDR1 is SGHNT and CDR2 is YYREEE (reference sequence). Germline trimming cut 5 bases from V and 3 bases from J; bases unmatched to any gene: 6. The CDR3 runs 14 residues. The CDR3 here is CASSRDRVHYEQYF. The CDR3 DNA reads TGTGCCAGCAGTCGGGACAGGGTCCACTACGAGCAGTACTTC.

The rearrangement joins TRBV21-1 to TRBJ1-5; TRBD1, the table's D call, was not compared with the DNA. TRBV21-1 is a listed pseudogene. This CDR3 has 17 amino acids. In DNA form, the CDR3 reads TGTGCCAGCAGCTGCGGGACAGGGAGCGGGAGCAATCAGCCCCAGCATTTT. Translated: CASSCGTGSGSNQPQHF.

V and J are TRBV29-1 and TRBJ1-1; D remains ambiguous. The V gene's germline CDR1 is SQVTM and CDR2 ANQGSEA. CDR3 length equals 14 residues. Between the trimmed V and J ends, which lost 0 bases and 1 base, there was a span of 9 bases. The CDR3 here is CSVEDLAGNTEAFF. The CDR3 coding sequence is TGCAGCGTTGAAGATCTTGCAGGGAACACTGAAGCTTTCTTT.

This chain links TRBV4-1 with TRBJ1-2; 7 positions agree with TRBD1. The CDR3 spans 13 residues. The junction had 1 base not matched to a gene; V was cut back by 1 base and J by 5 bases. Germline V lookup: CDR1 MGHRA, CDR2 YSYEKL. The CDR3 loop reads CASSQGDRYGYTF. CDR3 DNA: TGCGCCAGCAGCCAAGGGGACAGATATGGCTACACCTTC.

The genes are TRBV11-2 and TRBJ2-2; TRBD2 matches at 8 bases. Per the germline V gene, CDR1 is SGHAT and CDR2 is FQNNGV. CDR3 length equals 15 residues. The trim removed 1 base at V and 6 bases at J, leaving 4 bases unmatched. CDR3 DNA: TGTGCCAGCAGCTTAGGTCGGGGGGGCCCCGGGGAGCTGTTTTTT. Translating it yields CASSLGRGGPGELFF.

CDR3 DNA sequence: TGTGCCAGCAGCGTATTTCGCAGGACTAGCGGAAACACCACCGGGGAGCTGTTTTTT. It is translated as CASSVFRRTSGNTTGELFF. The chain has TRBV9 and TRBJ2-2, with TRBD2 matching over 10 bases. The CDR3 is 19 amino acids. The J segment lost 4 bases and the V segment lost 1 base, leaving 13 bases of the junction unmatched. CDR1 is SGDLS and CDR2 is YYNGEE in the germline V gene. The variable domain in full, with the rest retrieved from reference TRBV9 and TRBJ2-2, is DSGVTQTPKHLITATGQRVTLRCSPRSGDLSVYWYQQSLDQGLQFLIQYYNGEERAKGNILERFSAQQFPDLHSELNLSSLELGDSALYFCASSVFRRTSGNTTGELFFGEGSRLTVL.

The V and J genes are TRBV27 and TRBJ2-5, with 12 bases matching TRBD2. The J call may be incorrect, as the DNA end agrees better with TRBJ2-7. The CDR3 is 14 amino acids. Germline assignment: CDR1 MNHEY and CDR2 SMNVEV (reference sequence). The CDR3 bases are TGTGCCAGCAGTCGGGGGACTAGCGGGCGCGAGCAGTACTTC. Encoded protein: CASSRGTSGREQYF.

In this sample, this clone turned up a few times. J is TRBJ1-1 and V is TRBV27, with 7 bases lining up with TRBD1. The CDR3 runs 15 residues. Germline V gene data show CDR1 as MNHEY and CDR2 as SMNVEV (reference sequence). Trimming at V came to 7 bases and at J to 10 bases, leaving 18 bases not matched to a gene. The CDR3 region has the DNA TGTGCCAGCAAACTCTCCTCAGGGGGTTTCGGTCCAGCTTTCTTT. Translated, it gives CASKLSSGGFGPAFF.

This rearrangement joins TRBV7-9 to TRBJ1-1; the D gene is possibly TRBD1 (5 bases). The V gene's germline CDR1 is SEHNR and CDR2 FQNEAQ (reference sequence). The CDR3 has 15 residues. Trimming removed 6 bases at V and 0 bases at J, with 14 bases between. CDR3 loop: CASRDYRGMNTEAFF. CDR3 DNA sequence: TGTGCCAGCAGGGACTACCGGGGCATGAACACTGAAGCTTTCTTT.

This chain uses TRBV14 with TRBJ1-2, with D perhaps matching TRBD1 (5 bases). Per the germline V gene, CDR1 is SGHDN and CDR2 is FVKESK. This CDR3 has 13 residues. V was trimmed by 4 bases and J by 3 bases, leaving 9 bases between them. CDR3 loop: CASSPDTYYGYTF. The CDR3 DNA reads TGTGCCAGCAGCCCGGACACCTACTATGGCTACACCTTC.

In DNA, the CDR3 is TGTGCCAGCAGTTTCGGGACTAGAGGCGAGAATGAGCAGTTCTTC. Translation: CASSFGTRGENEQFF. The chain has TRBV27 and TRBJ2-1, with 8 bases identical to TRBD2. The junction had 8 bases not matched to a gene; V was cut back by 3 bases and J by 7 bases. CDR1 and CDR2 (germline): MNHEY, SMNVEV (reference sequence). The CDR3 is 15 residues long.

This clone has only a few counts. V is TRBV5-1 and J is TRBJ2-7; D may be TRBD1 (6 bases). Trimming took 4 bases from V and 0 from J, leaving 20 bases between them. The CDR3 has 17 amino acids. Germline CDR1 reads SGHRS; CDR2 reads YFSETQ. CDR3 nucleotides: TGCGCCAGCAGCGGGCGCCCGGGACACCAGTTCTCCTACGAGCAGTACTTC. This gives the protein CASSGRPGHQFSYEQYF.

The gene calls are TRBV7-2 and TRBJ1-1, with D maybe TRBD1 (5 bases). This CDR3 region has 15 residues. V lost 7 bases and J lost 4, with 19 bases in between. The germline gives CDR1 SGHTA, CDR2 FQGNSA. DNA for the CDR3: TGTGCCAGCACCAGTGCTCTGGGTAGGGGCACTGAAGCTTTCTTT. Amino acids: CASTSALGRGTEAFF.

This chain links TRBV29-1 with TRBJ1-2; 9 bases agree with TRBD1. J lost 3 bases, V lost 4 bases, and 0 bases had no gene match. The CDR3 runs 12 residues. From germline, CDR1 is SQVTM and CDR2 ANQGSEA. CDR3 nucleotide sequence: TGCAGCGTTGGGACAGGGGACTATGGCTACACCTTC. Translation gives CSVGTGDYGYTF. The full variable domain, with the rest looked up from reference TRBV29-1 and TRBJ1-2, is SAVISQKPSRDICQRGTSLTIQCQVDSQVTMMFWYRQQPGQSLTLIATANQGSEATYESGFVIDKFPISRPNLTFSTLTVSNMSPEDSSIYLCSVGTGDYGYTFGSGTRLTVV.

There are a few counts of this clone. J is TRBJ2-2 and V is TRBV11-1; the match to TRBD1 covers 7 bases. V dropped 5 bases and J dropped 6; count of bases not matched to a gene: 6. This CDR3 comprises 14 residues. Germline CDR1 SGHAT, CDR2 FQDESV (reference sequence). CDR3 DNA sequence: TGTGCCAGCAGCCAACAGGGGTGGGCCGGGGAGCTGTTTTTT. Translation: CASSQQGWAGELFF. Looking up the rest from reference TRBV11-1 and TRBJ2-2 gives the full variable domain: EAEVAQSPRYKITEKSQAVAFWCDPISGHATLYWYRQILGQGPELLVQFQDESVVDDSQLPKDRFSAERLKGVDSTLKIQPAELGDSAMYLCASSQQGWAGELFFGEGSRLTVL.

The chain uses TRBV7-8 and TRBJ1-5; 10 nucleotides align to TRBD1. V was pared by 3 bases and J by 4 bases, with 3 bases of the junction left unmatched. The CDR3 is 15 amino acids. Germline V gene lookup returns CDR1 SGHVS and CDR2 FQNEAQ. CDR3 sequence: CASSLRTGGNQPQHF. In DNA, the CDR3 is TGTGCCAGCAGCTTGCGGACAGGGGGAAATCAGCCCCAGCATTTT.

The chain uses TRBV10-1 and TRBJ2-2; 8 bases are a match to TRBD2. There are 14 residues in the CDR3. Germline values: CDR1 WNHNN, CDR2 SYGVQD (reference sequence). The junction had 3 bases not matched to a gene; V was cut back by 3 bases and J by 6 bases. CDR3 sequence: CASSDPGGAGELFF. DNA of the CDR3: TGCGCCAGCAGTGACCCCGGGGGGGCCGGGGAGCTGTTTTTT.

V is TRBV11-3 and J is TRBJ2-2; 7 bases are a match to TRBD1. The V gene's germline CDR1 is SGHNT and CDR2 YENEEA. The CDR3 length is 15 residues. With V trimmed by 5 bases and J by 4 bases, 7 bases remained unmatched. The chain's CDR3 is CASSPDRAVTGELFF. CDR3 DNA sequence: TGTGCCAGCAGCCCCGACAGGGCAGTCACCGGGGAGCTGTTTTTT.

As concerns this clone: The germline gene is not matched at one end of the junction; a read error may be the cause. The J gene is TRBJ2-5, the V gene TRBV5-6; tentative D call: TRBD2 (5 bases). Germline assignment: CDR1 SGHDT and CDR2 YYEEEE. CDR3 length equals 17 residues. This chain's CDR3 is CASRVVSGHLIQEAQYF. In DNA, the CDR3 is TGTGCCAGCAGGGTGGTGAGCGGCCATCTCATCCAAGAGGCCCAGTACTTC.

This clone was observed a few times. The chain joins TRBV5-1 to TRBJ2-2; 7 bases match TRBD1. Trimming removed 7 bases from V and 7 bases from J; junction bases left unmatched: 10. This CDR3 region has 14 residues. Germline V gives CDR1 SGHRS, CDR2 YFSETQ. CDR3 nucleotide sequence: TGCGCCAGCTCTACCGGGACAGCGAACGGGGAGCTGTTTTTT. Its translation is CASSTGTANGELFF.

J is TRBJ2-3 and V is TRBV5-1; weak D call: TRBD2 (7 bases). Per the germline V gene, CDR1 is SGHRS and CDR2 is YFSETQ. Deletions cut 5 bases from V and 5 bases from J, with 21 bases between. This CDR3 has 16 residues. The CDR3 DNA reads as TGCGCCAGCAGGGTGGCCGGGGGGCCTGGGGGAGATACGCAGTATTTT. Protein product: CASRVAGGPGGDTQYF.

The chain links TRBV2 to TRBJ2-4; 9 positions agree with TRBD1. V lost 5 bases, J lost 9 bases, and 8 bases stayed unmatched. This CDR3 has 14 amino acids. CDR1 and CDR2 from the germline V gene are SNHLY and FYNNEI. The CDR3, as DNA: TGTGCCAGCAGTATGGGACAGGGATCTGGCATTCAGTACTTC. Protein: CASSMGQGSGIQYF.

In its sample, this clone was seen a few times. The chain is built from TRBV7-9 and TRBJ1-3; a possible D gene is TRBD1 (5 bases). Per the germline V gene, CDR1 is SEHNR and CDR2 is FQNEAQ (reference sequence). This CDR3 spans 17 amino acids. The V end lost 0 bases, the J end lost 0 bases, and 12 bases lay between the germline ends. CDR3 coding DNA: TGTGCCAGCAGCTTAGCGGGGTGGGGCGCCTCTGGAAACACCATATATTTT. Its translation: CASSLAGWGASGNTIYF.

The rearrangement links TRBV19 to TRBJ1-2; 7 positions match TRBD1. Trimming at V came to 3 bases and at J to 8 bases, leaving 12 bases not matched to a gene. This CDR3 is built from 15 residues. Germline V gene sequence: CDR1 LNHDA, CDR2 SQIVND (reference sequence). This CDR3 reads CASSIKVLQGTGYTF. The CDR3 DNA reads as TGTGCCAGTAGTATTAAGGTTCTACAGGGGACCGGCTACACCTTC.

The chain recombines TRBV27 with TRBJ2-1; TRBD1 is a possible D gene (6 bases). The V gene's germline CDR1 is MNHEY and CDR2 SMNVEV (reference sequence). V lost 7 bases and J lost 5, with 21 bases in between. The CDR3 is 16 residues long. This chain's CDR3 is CASNFVRDTRNNEQFF. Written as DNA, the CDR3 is TGTGCCAGCAACTTCGTACGGGACACGAGGAACAATGAGCAGTTCTTC.

CDR3 protein: CASSLLVGGYYGYTF. In DNA, the CDR3 is TGTGCCAGCAGCTTACTGGTGGGGGGTTACTATGGCTACACCTTC. V usage is TRBV7-2 and J usage is TRBJ1-2; D might be TRBD1 (5 bases). V shed 2 bases and J shed 3 bases, with 13 bases lying between them. CDR1 SGHTA and CDR2 FQGNSA come from the germline V gene. The CDR3 is 15 residues long.

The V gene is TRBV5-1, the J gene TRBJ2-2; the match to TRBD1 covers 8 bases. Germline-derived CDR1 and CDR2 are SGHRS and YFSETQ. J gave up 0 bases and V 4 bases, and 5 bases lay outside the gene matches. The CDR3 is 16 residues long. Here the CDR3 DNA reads TGCGCCAGCAGCACGACAGGGGCATCGAACACCGGGGAGCTGTTTTTT. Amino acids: CASSTTGASNTGELFF.

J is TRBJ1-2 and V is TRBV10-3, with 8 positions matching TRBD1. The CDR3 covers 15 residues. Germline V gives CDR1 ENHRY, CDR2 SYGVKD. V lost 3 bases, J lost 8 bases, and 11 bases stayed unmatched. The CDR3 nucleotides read TGTGCCATCAGTGAACAAGACAGGGGACGGGGCGGCTACACCTTC. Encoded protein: CAISEQDRGRGGYTF.

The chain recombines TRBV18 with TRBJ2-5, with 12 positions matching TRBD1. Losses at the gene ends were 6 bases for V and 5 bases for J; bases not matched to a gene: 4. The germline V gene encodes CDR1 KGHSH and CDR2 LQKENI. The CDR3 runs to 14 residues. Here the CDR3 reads CASSGTGGRETQYF. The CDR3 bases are TGTGCCAGCTCCGGGACAGGGGGCCGGGAGACCCAGTACTTC.

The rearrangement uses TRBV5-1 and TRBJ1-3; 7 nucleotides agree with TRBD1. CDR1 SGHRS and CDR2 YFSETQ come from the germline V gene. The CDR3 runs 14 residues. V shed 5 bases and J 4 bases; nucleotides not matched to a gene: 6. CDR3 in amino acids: CASSTGVSGNTIYF. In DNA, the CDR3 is TGCGCCAGCAGTACAGGGGTTTCCGGAAACACCATATATTTT.